This T cell receptor beta chain was profiled in a study of blood T cells in healthy people across ages. Whole-study context: Capturing about one barcoded beta molecule per two T cells was achieved by template switching.

Isolated per sample were at least 7 million PBMCs. Regarding this clonotype: Antigen unknown.

Using a J-beta primer mix together with a sample-barcoded 5' primer, a second PCR was run for roughly 7 to 12 cycles. TCRdb independently ran MiXCR on the 5' RACE reads; one entry per CDR3 protein. The repertoire holds fewer than 750,000 distinct CDR3 sequences, over 40% seen once, with about 13% in the top ten. This CDR3 is built from 12 residues. Trimming stripped 7 bases from V and 8 bases from J, with 14 bases between. The study's findings and limits: Naive T cell percentage strongly correlated with TCR beta diversity. The fall in TCR beta diversity per million T cells was roughly linear with age.

The chain uses TRBV12-3 or TRBV12-4 and TRBJ1-2; the D is unclear. Sequenced material: blood. The origin of this receptor is a woman of 80 years or more in good health. The CDR3 region has the DNA TGTGCCAGCACCAAAGCCCAAGGGGGCTACACCTTC. Protein: CASTKAQGGYTF.